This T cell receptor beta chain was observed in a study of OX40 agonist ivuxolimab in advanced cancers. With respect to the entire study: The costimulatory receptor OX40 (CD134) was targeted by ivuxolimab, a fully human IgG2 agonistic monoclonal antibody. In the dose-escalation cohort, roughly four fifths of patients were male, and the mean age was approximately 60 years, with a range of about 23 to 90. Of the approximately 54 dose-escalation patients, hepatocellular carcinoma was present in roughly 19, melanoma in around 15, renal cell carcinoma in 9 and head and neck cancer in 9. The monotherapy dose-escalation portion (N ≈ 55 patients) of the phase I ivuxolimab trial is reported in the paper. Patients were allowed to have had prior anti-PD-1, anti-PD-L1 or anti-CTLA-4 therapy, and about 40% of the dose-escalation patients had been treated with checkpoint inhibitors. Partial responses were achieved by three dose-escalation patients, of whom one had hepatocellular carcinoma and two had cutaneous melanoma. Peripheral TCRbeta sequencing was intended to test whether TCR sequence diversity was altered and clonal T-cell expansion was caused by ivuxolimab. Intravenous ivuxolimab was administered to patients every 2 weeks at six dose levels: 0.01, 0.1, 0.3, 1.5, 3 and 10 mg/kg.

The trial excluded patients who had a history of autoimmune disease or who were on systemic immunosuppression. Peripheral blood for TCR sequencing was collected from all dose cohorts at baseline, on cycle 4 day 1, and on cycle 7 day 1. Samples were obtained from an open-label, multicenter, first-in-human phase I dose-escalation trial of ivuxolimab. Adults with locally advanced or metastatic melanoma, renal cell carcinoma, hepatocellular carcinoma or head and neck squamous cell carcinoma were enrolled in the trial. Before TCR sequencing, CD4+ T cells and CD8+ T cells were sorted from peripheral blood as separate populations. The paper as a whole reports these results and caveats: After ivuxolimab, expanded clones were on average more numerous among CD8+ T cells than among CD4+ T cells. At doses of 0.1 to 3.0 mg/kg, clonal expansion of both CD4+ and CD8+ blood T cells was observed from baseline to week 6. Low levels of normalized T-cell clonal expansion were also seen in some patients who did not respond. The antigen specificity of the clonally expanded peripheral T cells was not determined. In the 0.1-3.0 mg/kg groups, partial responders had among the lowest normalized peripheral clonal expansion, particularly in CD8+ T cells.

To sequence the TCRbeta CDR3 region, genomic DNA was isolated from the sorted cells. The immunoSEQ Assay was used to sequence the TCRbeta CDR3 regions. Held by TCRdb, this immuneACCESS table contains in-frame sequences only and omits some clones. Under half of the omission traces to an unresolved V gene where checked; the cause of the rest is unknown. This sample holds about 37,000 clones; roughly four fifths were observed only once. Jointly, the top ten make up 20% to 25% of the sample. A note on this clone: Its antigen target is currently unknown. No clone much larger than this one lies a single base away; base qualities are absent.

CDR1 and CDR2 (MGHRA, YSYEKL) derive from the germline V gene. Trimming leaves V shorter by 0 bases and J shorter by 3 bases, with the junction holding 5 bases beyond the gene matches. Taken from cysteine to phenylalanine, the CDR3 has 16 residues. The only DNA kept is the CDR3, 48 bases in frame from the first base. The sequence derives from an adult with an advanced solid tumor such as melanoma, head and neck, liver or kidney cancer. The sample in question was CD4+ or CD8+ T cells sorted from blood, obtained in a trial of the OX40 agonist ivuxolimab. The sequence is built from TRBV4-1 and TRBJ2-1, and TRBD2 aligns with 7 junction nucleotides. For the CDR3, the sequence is CASSQDLGEGYNEQFF. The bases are TGCGCCAGCAGCCAAGATCTGGGGGAGGGCTACAATGAGCAGTTCTTC.